This T cell receptor (beta chain) emerged from a study of early stage breast cancer tumors. The study's findings and limits: Comparing each tissue with blood distinguished tumor from normal in about 85% of the 16 patients.

This CDR3 region has 18 residues. Germline loops: CDR1 SGHDT, CDR2 YYEEEE. V lost 3 bases to trimming and J lost 5 bases, with 27 bases between them. Regarding this clone: Antigen unknown.

Some clones are missing from TCRdb's copy, which holds only in-frame ones; the method was immunoSEQ multiplex PCR. The sample has some 30,000 clones, 80% to 90% seen once. V is TRBV5-6 and J is TRBJ2-7; the D gene is possibly TRBD2 (6 bases). Sequencing was done on a sample of blood. This sequence originates from a person aged 45-60 years with breast cancer. The CDR3 here is CASSSTPRGPEGINEQYF. The CDR3 bases are TGTGCCAGCAGCTCTACACCCCGGGGCCCGGAGGGTATCAACGAGCAGTACTTC. Filled out from reference TRBV5-6 and TRBJ2-7, the complete variable domain reads DAGVTQSPTHLIKTRGQQVTLRCSPKSGHDTVSWYQQALGQGPQFIFQYYEEEERQRGNFPDRFSGHQFPNYSSELNVNALLLGDSALYLCASSSTPRGPEGINEQYFGPGTRLTVT.